The source of this TCR beta chain is a study of T cells in narcolepsy. Study-level results: Blood of same and different patients, but not healthy controls, reportedly held recurring autoreactive clonotypes.

The protocol was immunoSEQ multiplex PCR, while the TCRdb copy is restricted to in-frame clones and leaves out a portion. Here the sample spans roughly 22,000 clones, just over 60% being singletons. Of note for this clone: As yet, its antigen is unknown.

The CDR3 loop spans 16 amino acids. The germline CDR1 and CDR2 sequences are MGHRA and YSYEKL. V shed 4 bases and J shed 5 bases, with 20 bases lying between them. V and J are TRBV4-1 and TRBJ1-2; D gene ambiguous. Material for sequencing was memory (CD45RA-) CD4+ T cells from blood. This sequence originates from a human donor in good health. In nucleotides, the CDR3 is TGCGCCAGCAGCCGAACAACCCTGGAGAGAAGTTATGGCTACACCTTC. Translated: CASSRTTLERSYGYTF.